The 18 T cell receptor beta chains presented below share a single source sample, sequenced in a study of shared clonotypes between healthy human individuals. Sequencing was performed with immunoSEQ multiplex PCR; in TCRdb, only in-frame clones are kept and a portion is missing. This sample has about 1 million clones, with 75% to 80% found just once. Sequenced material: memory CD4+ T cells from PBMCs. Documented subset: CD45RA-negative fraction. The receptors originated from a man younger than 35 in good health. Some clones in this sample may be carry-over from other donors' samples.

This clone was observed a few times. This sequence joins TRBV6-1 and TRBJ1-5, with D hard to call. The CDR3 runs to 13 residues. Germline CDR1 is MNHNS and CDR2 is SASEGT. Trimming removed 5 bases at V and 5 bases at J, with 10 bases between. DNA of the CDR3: TGTGCCAGCAGTATCGACGGCCATCAGCCCCAGCATTTT. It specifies CASSIDGHQPQHF.

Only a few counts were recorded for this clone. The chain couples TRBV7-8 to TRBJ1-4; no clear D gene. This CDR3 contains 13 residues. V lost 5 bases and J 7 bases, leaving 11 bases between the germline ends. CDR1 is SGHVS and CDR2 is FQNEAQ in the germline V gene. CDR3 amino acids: CASSRTGSEKLFF. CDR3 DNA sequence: TGTGCCAGCAGCAGAACCGGGAGTGAAAAACTGTTTTTT.

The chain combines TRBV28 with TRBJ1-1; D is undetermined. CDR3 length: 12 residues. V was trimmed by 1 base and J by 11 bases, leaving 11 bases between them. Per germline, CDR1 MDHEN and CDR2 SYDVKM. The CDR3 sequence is CASSLYGLDAFF. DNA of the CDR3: TGTGCCAGCAGTTTATACGGGCTGGATGCTTTCTTT.

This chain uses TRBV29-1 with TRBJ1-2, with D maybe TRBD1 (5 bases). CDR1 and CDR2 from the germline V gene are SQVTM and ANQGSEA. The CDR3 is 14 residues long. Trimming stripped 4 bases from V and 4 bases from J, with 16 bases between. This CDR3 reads CSVVSGGMGYGYTF. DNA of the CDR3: TGCAGCGTTGTGAGCGGGGGTATGGGCTATGGCTACACCTTC.

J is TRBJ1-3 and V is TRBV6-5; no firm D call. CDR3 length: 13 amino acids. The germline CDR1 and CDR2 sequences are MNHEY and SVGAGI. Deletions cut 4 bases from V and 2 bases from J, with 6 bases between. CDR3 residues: CASSSLPGNTIYF. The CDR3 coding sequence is TGTGCCAGCAGTTCGCTCCCTGGAAACACCATATATTTT.

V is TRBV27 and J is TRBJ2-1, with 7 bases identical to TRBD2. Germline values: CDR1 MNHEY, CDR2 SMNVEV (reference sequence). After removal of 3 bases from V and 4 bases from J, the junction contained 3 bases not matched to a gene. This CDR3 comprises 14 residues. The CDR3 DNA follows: TGTGCCAGCAGTTTCGGGACTATATACAATGAGCAGTTCTTC. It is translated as CASSFGTIYNEQFF.

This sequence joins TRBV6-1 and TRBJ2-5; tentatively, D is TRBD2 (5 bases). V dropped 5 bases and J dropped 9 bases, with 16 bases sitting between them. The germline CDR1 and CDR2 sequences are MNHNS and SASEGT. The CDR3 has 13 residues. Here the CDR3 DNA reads TGTGCCAGCAGTTTCGGGGAGAGGCGGGCCCAGTACTTC. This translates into CASSFGERRAQYF.

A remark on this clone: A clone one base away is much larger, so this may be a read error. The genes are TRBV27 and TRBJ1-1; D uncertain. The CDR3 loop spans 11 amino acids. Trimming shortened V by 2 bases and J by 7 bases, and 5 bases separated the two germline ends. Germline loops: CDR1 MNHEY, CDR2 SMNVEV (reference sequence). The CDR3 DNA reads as TGTGCCAGCAGTTTAGGGTATGAAGCTTTCTTT. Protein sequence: CASSLGYEAFF.

The CDR3 DNA reads as TGCGCCAGCAGCCCAGGACTACCCAGCACAGATACGCAGTATTTT. The encoded protein is CASSPGLPSTDTQYF. The rearrangement links TRBV5-1 to TRBJ2-3; D possibly corresponds to TRBD2 (6 bases). This CDR3 is 15 amino acids long. V lost 4 bases and J 0 bases, leaving 12 bases between the germline ends. Germline V gene data show CDR1 as SGHRS and CDR2 as YFSETQ. The full variable domain, with the rest looked up from reference TRBV5-1 and TRBJ2-3, is KAGVTQTPRYLIKTRGQQVTLSCSPISGHRSVSWYQQTPGQGLQFLFEYFSETQRNKGNFPGRFSGRQFSNSRSEMNVSTLELGDSALYLCASSPGLPSTDTQYFGPGTRLTVL.

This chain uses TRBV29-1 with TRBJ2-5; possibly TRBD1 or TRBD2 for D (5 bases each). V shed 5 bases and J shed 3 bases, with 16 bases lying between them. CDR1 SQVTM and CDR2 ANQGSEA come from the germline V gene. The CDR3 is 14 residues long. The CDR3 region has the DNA TGCAGCGTTCCAAGGGACGGCAGCGAAGAGACCCAGTACTTC. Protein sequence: CSVPRDGSEETQYF.

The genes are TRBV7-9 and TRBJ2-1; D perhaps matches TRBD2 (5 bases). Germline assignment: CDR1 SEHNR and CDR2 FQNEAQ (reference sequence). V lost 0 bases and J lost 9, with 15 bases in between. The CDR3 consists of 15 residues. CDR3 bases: TGTGCCAGCAGCTTAGCGTATTCGGGTGAGGGTGAGCAGTTCTTC. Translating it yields CASSLAYSGEGEQFF.

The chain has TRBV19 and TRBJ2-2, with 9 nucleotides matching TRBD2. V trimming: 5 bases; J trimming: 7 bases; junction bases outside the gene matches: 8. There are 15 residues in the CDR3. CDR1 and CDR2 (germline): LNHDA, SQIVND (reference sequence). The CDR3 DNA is TGTGCCAGTAGTTTTTCGCGGGAGGGAAACGGGGAGCTGTTTTTT. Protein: CASSFSREGNGELFF.

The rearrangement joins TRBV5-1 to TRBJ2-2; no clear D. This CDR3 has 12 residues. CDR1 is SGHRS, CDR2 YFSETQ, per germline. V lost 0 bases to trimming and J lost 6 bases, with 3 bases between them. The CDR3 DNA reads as TGCGCCAGCAGCTTGGACCCCGGGGAGCTGTTTTTT. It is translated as CASSLDPGELFF.

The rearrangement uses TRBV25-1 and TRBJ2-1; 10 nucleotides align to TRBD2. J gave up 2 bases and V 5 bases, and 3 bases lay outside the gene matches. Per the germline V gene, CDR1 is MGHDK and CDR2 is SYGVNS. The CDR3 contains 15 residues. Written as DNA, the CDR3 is TGTGCCAGCAGTCTCACTAGCGGGGCCTACAATGAGCAGTTCTTC. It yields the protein CASSLTSGAYNEQFF.

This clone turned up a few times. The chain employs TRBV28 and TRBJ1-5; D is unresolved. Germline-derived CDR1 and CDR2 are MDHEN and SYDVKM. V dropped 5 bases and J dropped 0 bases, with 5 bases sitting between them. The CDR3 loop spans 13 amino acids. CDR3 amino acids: CASSRISNQPQHF. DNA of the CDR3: TGTGCCAGCAGTAGAATTAGCAATCAGCCCCAGCATTTT.

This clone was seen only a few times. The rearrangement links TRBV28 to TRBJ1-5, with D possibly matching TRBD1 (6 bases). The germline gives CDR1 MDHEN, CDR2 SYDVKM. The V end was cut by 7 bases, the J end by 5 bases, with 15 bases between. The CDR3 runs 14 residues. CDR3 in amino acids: CASTEDSLYQPQHF. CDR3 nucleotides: TGTGCCAGCACCGAGGACAGTCTCTATCAGCCCCAGCATTTT.

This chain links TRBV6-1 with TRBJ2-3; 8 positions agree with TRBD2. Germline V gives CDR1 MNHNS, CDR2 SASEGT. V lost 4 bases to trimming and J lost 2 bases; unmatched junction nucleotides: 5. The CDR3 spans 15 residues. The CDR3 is CASSGSSGYTDTQYF. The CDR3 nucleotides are TGTGCCAGCAGTGGGTCTAGCGGGTACACAGATACGCAGTATTTT.

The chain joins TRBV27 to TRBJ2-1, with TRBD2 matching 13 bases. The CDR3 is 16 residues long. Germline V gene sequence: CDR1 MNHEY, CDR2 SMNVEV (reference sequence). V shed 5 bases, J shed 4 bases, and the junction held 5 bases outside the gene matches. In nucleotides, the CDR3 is TGTGCCAGCAGTCCCGGACTAGCGGGAGTGTACAATGAGCAGTTCTTC. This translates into CASSPGLAGVYNEQFF.